Sequencing of this T cell receptor (beta chain) was carried out in a study of shared clonotypes between healthy human individuals. Only in-frame clones appear in the TCRdb table, and some are missing; sequencing was by immunoSEQ multiplex PCR. The data contain about 380,000 clones, about 96% of them singletons. The length of the CDR3 is 13 residues. The V gene lost 5 bases and the J gene lost 4 bases, with 9 bases spanning the gap. In germline, CDR1 is LNHDA, CDR2 SQIVND (reference sequence). The receptor comes from a man aged 25-45 years in good health. The chain is built from TRBV19 and TRBJ1-5, with unresolved D. The sequenced material came from memory CD8+ T cells sorted from blood. The subset here: CD45RO+ cells pooled with CCR7-negative TemRA cells. The CDR3 sequence is CASSRSPNQPQHF. The CDR3 DNA is TGTGCCAGTAGTCGGTCCCCAAATCAGCCCCAGCATTTT.